The 14 T cell receptor beta chains reported below all come from one sample, sequenced in a study of beta chain features in type 1 diabetes. The isolated RNA, all of it, was reverse transcribed, so expressed TCRB transcripts were what got sequenced. Assay: immunoSEQ multiplex PCR; the TCRdb copy retains only in-frame clones and omits some. The repertoire holds around 450,000 clones, with about an eighth as singletons. Sequences were obtained from naive CD4+ T cells from blood. The receptors were sampled from a woman aged 18-29 years in good health.

The chain has TRBV23-1 and TRBJ2-7, with a possible D match to TRBD1 (5 bases). TRBV23-1 qualifies as an ORF whose function is uncertain. Trimming left V 4 bases short and J 6 bases short, with 10 bases between. This CDR3 spans 12 amino acids. In nucleotides, the CDR3 is TGCGCCAGCAGTCCCCAGGGAATCGAGCAGTACTTC. As protein: CASSPQGIEQYF.

The chain couples TRBV9 to TRBJ2-1; D is unclear. Trimming took 3 bases from V and 0 from J, leaving 7 bases between them. The CDR3 sequence is 14 residues long. Per germline, CDR1 SGDLS and CDR2 YYNGEE. The DNA for the CDR3 is TGTGCCAGCAGCGAAACGGGCTCCTACAATGAGCAGTTCTTC. It translates to CASSETGSYNEQFF.

The gene calls are TRBV5-1 and TRBJ2-1, with TRBD2 identical over 8 bases. This CDR3 is 15 amino acids long. Germline CDR1 reads SGHRS; CDR2 reads YFSETQ. Unmatched junction bases numbered 6, after V lost 0 bases and J lost 7 bases. The DNA for the CDR3 is TGCGCCAGCAGCTTGGCTCGCGGGGGGTTGAATGAGCAGTTCTTC. It specifies CASSLARGGLNEQFF.

The table lists this clone with a few counts. The J gene is TRBJ2-6, the V gene TRBV7-9; D not resolved. The CDR3 consists of 18 residues. V was trimmed by 5 bases and J by 0 bases, leaving 17 bases between them. Germline assignment: CDR1 SEHNR and CDR2 FQNEAQ (reference sequence). This CDR3 is CASSQKGFTTSGANVLTF. CDR3 DNA sequence: TGTGCCAGCAGCCAGAAGGGCTTCACTACCTCTGGGGCCAACGTCCTGACTTTC.

The chain recombines TRBV10-3 with TRBJ2-3, with D perhaps assigned TRBD1 or TRBD2 (5 bases each). Between the trimmed V and J ends, which lost 0 bases and 1 base, there was a span of 20 bases. CDR1 and CDR2 from the germline V gene are ENHRY and SYGVKD. The CDR3 is 19 residues long. The CDR3 region is CAISESTRGRPLGTDTQYF. The CDR3 region has the DNA TGTGCCATCAGTGAGTCGACTCGGGGACGGCCACTGGGCACAGATACGCAGTATTTT.

The V gene is TRBV7-2, the J gene TRBJ2-5; 9 bases agree with TRBD1. The CDR3 length is 13 residues. The germline gives CDR1 SGHTA, CDR2 FQGNSA. The V gene end was trimmed by 6 bases and the J gene end by 6 bases; junction bases not matched to a gene: 5. The CDR3 loop is CASRLGQGQTQYF. The CDR3 region has the DNA TGTGCCAGCAGACTGGGACAGGGACAGACCCAGTACTTC.

This clone turned up a few times. The chain couples TRBV7-2 to TRBJ2-5; weak D call: TRBD1 (6 bases). Trimming removed 8 bases from V and 5 bases from J, with 9 bases in between. Germline V gene data show CDR1 as SGHTA and CDR2 as FQGNSA. The CDR3 has 11 residues. The CDR3 DNA sequence: TGTGCCAGCTACCAGGGGGAGACCCAGTACTTC. As protein: CASYQGETQYF.

This clone appeared a few times. The gene calls are TRBV2 and TRBJ1-5, with TRBD1 matching 10 bases. Unmatched junction bases numbered 8, after V lost 6 bases and J lost 6 bases. The germline gives CDR1 SNHLY, CDR2 FYNNEI. The CDR3 runs to 15 residues. The DNA of the CDR3 is TGTGCCAGCAGAGGACAGGGGGATTTTGGTCAGCCCCAGCATTTT. Amino acids: CASRGQGDFGQPQHF.

The rearrangement links TRBV6-5 to TRBJ2-1; D is undetermined. This CDR3 contains 14 residues. V was pared by 2 bases and J by 6 bases, with 11 bases between. Germline V gene sequence: CDR1 MNHEY, CDR2 SVGAGI. In DNA form, the CDR3 reads TGTGCCAGCAGTTACGGGCTAGGATCCAATGAGCAGTTCTTC. Translating it yields CASSYGLGSNEQFF.

V is TRBV7-8 and J is TRBJ2-1; TRBD2 matches at 8 bases. Trimming at V came to 5 bases and at J to 12 bases, leaving 9 bases not matched to a gene. From germline, CDR1 is SGHVS and CDR2 FQNEAQ. The CDR3 runs 13 residues. The CDR3 reads CASSAAPGGWQFF. For the CDR3, the DNA is TGTGCCAGCAGCGCTGCCCCGGGAGGGTGGCAGTTCTTC.

This sequence joins TRBV9 and TRBJ2-1; D may correspond to TRBD1 or TRBD2 (5 bases each). V dropped 0 bases and J dropped 10 bases, with 11 bases sitting between them. The CDR3 is made up of 13 amino acids. The germline gives CDR1 SGDLS, CDR2 YYNGEE. The CDR3: CASSVAGTAEQFF. CDR3 in DNA: TGTGCCAGCAGCGTAGCGGGGACGGCAGAGCAGTTCTTC. Based on the CDR3 plus reference TRBV9 and TRBJ2-1, the full variable domain is DSGVTQTPKHLITATGQRVTLRCSPRSGDLSVYWYQQSLDQGLQFLIQYYNGEERAKGNILERFSAQQFPDLHSELNLSSLELGDSALYFCASSVAGTAEQFFGPGTRLTVL.

This clone has more than one count but fewer than ten. The chain joins TRBV5-4 to TRBJ1-2, with a tentative D call TRBD1 (6 bases). This CDR3 region has 14 residues. V gave up 0 bases and J gave up 5 bases, with 11 bases separating them. Germline lookup yields CDR1 SGHNT and CDR2 YYREEE (reference sequence). CDR3 region: CASSLVGTSYGYTF. The CDR3 region has the DNA TGTGCCAGCAGCTTGGTGGGGACAAGTTATGGCTACACCTTC.

This chain joins TRBV28 and TRBJ1-1; the D gene is possibly TRBD1 (6 bases). The CDR3 is 14 amino acids. The V end was cut by 6 bases, the J end by 5 bases, with 16 bases between. CDR1 is MDHEN and CDR2 is SYDVKM in the germline V gene. CDR3 sequence: CASSSKRGRTEAFF. CDR3 in DNA: TGTGCCAGCAGCTCAAAGAGGGGGAGGACTGAAGCTTTCTTT.

This clone was seen a few times. V and J are TRBV10-3 and TRBJ2-3; 7 bases match TRBD1. The CDR3 spans 16 residues. J lost 3 bases, V lost 4 bases, and 10 bases had no gene match. In germline, CDR1 is ENHRY, CDR2 SYGVKD. The CDR3 DNA reads TGTGCCATCAGTGCCCAGACAGGGATAGTGACAGATACGCAGTATTTT. This codes for CAISAQTGIVTDTQYF.